The 4 T cell receptor beta chains below come from one sample, sequenced in a study of cytomegalovirus exposure and HLA in healthy donors. Assay: immunoSEQ multiplex PCR; the TCRdb copy retains only in-frame clones and omits some. The table lists some 98,000 clones, about 88% of them singletons. The sample consisted of PBMCs. The receptors stem from a young man in good health and CMV-seropositive.

V usage is TRBV28 and J usage is TRBJ2-7; TRBD2 aligns across 13 bases. The CDR3 runs to 15 residues. Germline lookup yields CDR1 MDHEN and CDR2 SYDVKM. The V segment lost 3 bases and the J segment 7 bases; nucleotides outside the gene matches: 6. The CDR3 nucleotides are TGTGCCAGCAGTTTTACTAGCGGGAGGGCTCAGGAGCAGTACTTC. This translates into CASSFTSGRAQEQYF. Together with reference TRBV28 and TRBJ2-7, the CDR3 gives the full variable domain: DVKVTQSSRYLVKRTGEKVFLECVQDMDHENMFWYRQDPGLGLRLIYFSYDVKMKEKGDIPEGYSVSREKKERFSLILESASTNQTSMYLCASSFTSGRAQEQYFGPGTRLTVT.

The chain recombines TRBV11-3 with TRBJ2-5, with 8 bases lining up with TRBD2. With 5 bases clipped from V and 4 bases from J, the junction kept 6 bases outside the gene matches. There are 14 residues in the CDR3. Germline V gene sequence: CDR1 SGHNT, CDR2 YENEEA. The CDR3 is CASSPLAGGETQYF. The CDR3 nucleotides read TGTGCCAGCAGCCCTCTCGCGGGAGGAGAGACCCAGTACTTC.

V gene TRBV19 combines with J gene TRBJ2-5; possible D gene TRBD1, 6 bases. The CDR3 loop spans 14 amino acids. The germline V gene encodes CDR1 LNHDA and CDR2 SQIVND (reference sequence). The ends were cut back, 1 base at V and 7 bases at J, with 13 bases in the middle. CDR3 protein: CASSIADRSGTQYF. DNA for the CDR3: TGTGCCAGTAGTATAGCTGACAGGTCAGGGACCCAGTACTTC.

The chain has TRBV14 and TRBJ2-5; 9 positions match TRBD1. This CDR3 contains 17 residues. The V and J ends lost 0 bases and 1 base, in that order; junction bases with no gene match: 6. The V gene's germline CDR1 is SGHDN and CDR2 FVKESK. CDR3 nucleotides: TGTGCCAGCAGCCAAGATGGGGACAGGGATCCCCAAGAGACCCAGTACTTC. Translating it yields CASSQDGDRDPQETQYF.